A selection of T cell receptor beta chains follows, all from one sample in a study of CD4 T cells in relation to SARS-CoV-2 and coronaviruses. What these receptors recognize is not known. Only in-frame clones appear in the TCRdb table, and some are missing; sequencing was by immunoSEQ multiplex PCR. In the table there are 15,000 to 25,000 clones, approximately 82% of which are singletons. Sequenced: CD4+ T cells from PBMCs, cultured in vitro. Receptors were obtained from a human donor in good health. Each CDR3 is given with its conserved first and last residue. Each record gives: V gene, J gene, D gene, clone size, CDR3 protein, CDR3 DNA. The D gene is left open where the match is weak. The size field is filled for only some rows; it gives once, few, many or a size class.

>TRBV5-6|TRBJ1-1|TRBD1|.
CASRSGTGGLTEAFF
TGTGCCAGCAGATCCGGGACAGGGGGCCTCACTGAAGCTTTCTTT
>TRBV5-8|TRBJ1-5|TRBD1|.
CASSPGQGNQPQHF
TGTGCCAGCTCACCGGGACAGGGGAATCAGCCCCAGCATTTT
>TRBV30|TRBJ1-1|.|.
CAWRGMNTEAFF
TGTGCCTGGAGAGGGATGAACACTGAAGCTTTCTTT
>TRBV19|TRBJ1-2|.|.
CASSIGGGSNYGYTF
TGTGCCAGTAGTATTGGGGGGGGCAGCAATTATGGCTACACCTTC
>TRBV5-1|TRBJ1-6|.|.
CASSSTHKDSPLHF
TGCGCCAGCAGCTCCACCCACAAGGATTCACCCCTCCACTTT
>TRBV24-1|TRBJ2-6|.|few
CATSGAVTGANVLTF
TGTGCCACCAGTGGGGCGGTAACTGGGGCCAACGTCCTGACTTTC
>TRBV7-9|TRBJ2-7|TRBD1|.
CASSLGTGWSYEQYF
TGTGCCAGCAGCTTAGGGACAGGGTGGTCCTACGAGCAGTACTTC
>TRBV4-1|TRBJ2-5|TRBD2|.
CASSQAPMTSGSETQYF
TGCGCCAGCAGCCAAGCACCCATGACTAGCGGGAGTGAGACCCAGTACTTC
>TRBV5-1|TRBJ2-7|TRBD2|.
CASSLGPSGTHEQYF
TGCGCCAGCAGCTTGGGCCCTAGCGGGACCCACGAGCAGTACTTC
>TRBV7-3|TRBJ2-3|.|.
CASSRDSLDTQYF
TGTGCCAGCAGCCGGGACTCTCTGGATACGCAGTATTTT
>TRBV7-9|TRBJ2-7|.|.
CASSLSFTYEQYF
TGTGCCAGCAGCTTGAGCTTTACCTACGAGCAGTACTTC
>TRBV7-2|TRBJ2-3|TRBD2|.
CASSFSGGFTISTDTQYF
TGTGCCAGCAGCTTTAGCGGGGGTTTTACGATTAGCACAGATACGCAGTATTTT
>TRBV6-6|TRBJ1-4|.|.
CASSYRSGEKLFF
TGTGCCAGCAGTTATCGTTCGGGAGAAAAACTGTTTTTT
>TRBV28|TRBJ2-7|TRBD1|few
CASGDRQGAYEQYF
TGTGCCAGCGGGGACCGACAGGGTGCCTACGAGCAGTACTTC
>TRBV20-1|TRBJ2-5|.|.
CSASPPSPETQYF
TGCAGTGCTAGTCCTCCCAGCCCAGAGACCCAGTACTTC
>TRBV6-2/TRBV6-3|TRBJ1-2|.|.
CASSYGGSGYTF
TGTGCCAGCAGTTACGGGGGTAGTGGCTACACCTTC
>TRBV29-1|TRBJ1-1|.|.
CSVARGGNTEAFF
TGCAGCGTTGCACGGGGCGGGAACACTGAAGCTTTCTTT
>TRBV12-3/TRBV12-4|TRBJ2-7|.|.
CASAVREQYF
TGTGCCAGCGCAGTCCGCGAGCAGTACTTC
>TRBV3-1/TRBV3-2|TRBJ1-3|.|.
CASSQDNRGNTIYF
TGTGCCAGCAGCCAAGATAATCGGGGAAACACCATATATTTT
>TRBV5-4|TRBJ1-3|.|.
CASSPGRRVGNTIYF
TGTGCCAGCAGCCCGGGGCGGAGAGTTGGAAACACCATATATTTT